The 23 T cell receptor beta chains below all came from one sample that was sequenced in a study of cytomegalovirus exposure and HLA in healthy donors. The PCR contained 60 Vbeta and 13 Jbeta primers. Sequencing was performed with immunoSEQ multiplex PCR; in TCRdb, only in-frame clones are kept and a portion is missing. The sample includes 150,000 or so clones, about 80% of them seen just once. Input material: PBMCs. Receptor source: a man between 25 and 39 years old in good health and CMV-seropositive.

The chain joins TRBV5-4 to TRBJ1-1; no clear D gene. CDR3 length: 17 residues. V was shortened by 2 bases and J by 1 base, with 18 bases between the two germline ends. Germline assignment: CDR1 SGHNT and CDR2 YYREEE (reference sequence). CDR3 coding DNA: TGTGCCAGCAGCTTAGTGGGATCGGAGGAACGGAACACTGAAGCTTTCTTT. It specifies CASSLVGSEERNTEAFF.

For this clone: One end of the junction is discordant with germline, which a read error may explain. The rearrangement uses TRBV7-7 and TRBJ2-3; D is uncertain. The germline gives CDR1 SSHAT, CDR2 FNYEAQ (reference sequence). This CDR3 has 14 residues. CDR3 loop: CASSLLGDTDTQYF. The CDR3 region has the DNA TGTGCTAGCAGCTTACTTGGAGACACAGATACGCAGTATTTT.

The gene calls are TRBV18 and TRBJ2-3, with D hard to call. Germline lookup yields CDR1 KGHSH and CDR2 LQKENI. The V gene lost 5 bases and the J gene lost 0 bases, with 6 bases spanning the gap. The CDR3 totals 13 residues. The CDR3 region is CASSGQSTDTQYF. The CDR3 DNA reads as TGTGCCAGCTCAGGGCAGAGCACAGATACGCAGTATTTT. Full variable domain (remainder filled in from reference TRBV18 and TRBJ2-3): NAGVMQNPRHLVRRRGQEARLRCSPMKGHSHVYWYRQLPEEGLKFMVYLQKENIIDESGMPKERFSAEFPKEGPSILRIQQVVRGDSAAYFCASSGQSTDTQYFGPGTRLTVL.

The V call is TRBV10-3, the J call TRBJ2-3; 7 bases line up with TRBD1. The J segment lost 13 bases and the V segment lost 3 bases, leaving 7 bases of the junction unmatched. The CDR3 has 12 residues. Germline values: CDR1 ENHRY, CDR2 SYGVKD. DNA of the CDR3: TGTGCCATCAGTGATAGGCTGCAGGGGGAGTATTTT. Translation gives CAISDRLQGEYF.

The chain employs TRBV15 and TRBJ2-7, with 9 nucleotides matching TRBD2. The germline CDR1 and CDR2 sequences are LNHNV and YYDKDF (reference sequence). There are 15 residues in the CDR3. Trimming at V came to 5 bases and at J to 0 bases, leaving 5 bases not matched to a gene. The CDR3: CATSPRLADSYEQYF. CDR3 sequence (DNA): TGTGCCACCAGCCCCAGACTAGCGGACTCCTACGAGCAGTACTTC. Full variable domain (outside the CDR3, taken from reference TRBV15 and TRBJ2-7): DAMVIQNPRYQVTQFGKPVTLSCSQTLNHNVMYWYQQKSSQAPKLLFHYYDKDFNNEADTPDNFQSRRPNTSFCFLDIRSPGLGDTAMYLCATSPRLADSYEQYFGPGTRLTVT.

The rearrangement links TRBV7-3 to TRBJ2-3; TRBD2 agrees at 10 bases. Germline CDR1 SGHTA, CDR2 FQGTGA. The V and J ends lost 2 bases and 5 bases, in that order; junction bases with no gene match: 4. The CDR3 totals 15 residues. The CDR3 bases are TGTGCCAGCAGCTTACTAGCGGGAGATAGAGATACGCAGTATTTT. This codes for CASSLLAGDRDTQYF.

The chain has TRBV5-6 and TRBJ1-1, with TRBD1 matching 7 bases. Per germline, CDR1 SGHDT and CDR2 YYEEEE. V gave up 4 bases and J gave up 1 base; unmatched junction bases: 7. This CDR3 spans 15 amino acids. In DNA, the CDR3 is TGTGCCAGCAGCCCACAGGACAGGCCGAACACTGAAGCTTTCTTT. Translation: CASSPQDRPNTEAFF.

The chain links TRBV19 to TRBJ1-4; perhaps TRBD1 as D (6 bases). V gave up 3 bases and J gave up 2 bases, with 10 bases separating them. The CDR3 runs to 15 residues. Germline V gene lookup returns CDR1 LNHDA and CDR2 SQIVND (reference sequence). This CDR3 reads CASSIWGLTNEKLFF. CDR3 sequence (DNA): TGTGCCAGTAGTATCTGGGGGCTTACTAATGAAAAACTGTTTTTT. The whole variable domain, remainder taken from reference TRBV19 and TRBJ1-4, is DGGITQSPKYLFRKEGQNVTLSCEQNLNHDAMYWYRQDPGQGLRLIYYSQIVNDFQKGDIAEGYSVSREKKESFPLTVTSAQKNPTAFYLCASSIWGLTNEKLFFGSGTQLSVL.

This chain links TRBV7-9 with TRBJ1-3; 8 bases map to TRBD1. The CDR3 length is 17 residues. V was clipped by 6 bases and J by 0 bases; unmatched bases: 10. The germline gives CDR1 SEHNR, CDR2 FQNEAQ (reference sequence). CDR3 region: CASSWTGLQNSGNTIYF. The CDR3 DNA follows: TGTGCCAGCAGTTGGACAGGGCTACAAAACTCTGGAAACACCATATATTTT.

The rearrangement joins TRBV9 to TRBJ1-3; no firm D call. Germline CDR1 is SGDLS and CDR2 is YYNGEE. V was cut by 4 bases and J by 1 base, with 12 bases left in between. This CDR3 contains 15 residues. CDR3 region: CASSLQTHSGNTIYF. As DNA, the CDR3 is TGTGCCAGCAGCCTCCAGACTCATTCTGGAAACACCATATATTTT. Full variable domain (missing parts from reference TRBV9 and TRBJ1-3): DSGVTQTPKHLITATGQRVTLRCSPRSGDLSVYWYQQSLDQGLQFLIQYYNGEERAKGNILERFSAQQFPDLHSELNLSSLELGDSALYFCASSLQTHSGNTIYFGEGSWLTVV.

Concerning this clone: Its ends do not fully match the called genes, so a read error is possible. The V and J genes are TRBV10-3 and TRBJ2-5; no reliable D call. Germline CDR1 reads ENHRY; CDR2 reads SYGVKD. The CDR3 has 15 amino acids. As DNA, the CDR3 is TGTGCCAGCAGTCCCTCATTGAGGCCTTTGAGGACCCAGTACTTC. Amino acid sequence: CASSPSLRPLRTQYF.

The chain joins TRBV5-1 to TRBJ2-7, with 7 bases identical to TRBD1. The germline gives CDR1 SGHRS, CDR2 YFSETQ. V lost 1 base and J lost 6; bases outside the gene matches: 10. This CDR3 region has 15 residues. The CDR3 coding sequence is TGCGCCAGCAGCTTGACTGGACAGGCTCTGGGCGAGCAGTACTTC. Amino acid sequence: CASSLTGQALGEQYF.

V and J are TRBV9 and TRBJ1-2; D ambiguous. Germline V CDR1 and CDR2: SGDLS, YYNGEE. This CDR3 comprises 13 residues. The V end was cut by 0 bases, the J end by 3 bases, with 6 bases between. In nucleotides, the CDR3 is TGTGCCAGCAGCGTAGGGGAGGACTATGGCTACACCTTC. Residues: CASSVGEDYGYTF.

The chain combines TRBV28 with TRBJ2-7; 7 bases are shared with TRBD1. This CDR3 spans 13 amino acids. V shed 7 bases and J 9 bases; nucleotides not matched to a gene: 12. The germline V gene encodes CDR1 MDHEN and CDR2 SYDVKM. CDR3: CASTDRVLLGQYF. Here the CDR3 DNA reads TGTGCCAGCACAGACAGGGTGCTCTTGGGGCAGTACTTC.

CDR3 amino acids: CASSLLRDRGGSNIQYF. The CDR3 coding sequence is TGCGCCAGCAGCTTGCTCCGGGACAGGGGTGGTAGTAACATTCAGTACTTC. The chain combines TRBV5-1 with TRBJ2-4; 10 nucleotides agree with TRBD1. J was trimmed by 7 bases and V by 1 base; bases with no gene match: 11. CDR1 is SGHRS and CDR2 is YFSETQ in the germline V gene. This CDR3 has 17 residues.

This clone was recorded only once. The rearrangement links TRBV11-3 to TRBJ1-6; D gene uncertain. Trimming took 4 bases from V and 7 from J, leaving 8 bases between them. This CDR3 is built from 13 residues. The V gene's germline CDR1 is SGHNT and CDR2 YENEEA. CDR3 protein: CASSYAANSPLHF. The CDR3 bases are TGTGCCAGCAGCTACGCGGCGAATTCACCCCTCCACTTT.

Here the CDR3 DNA reads TGTGCCAGCAGCATACAGGGCGGTGGGGCCAACGTCCTGACTTTC. Its translation is CASSIQGGGANVLTF. This chain joins TRBV5-5 and TRBJ2-6; tentatively, D is TRBD1 (6 bases). Germline V gene sequence: CDR1 SGHKS, CDR2 YYEKEE (reference sequence). V lost 4 bases and J lost 3, with 11 bases in between. The CDR3 runs 15 residues.

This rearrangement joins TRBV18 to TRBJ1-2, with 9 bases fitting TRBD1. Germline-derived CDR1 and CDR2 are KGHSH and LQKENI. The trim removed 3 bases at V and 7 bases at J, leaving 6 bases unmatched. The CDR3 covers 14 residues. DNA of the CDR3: TGTGCCAGCTCACCCTTGGACAGGGGAAGTGGCTACACCTTC. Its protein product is CASSPLDRGSGYTF.

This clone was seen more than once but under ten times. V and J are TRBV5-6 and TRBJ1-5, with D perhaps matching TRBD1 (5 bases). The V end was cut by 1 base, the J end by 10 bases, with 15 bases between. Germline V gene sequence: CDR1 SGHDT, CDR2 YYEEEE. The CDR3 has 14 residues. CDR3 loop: CASSLLGEGGPQHF. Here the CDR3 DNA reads TGTGCCAGCAGCTTGTTAGGGGAGGGCGGACCCCAGCATTTT. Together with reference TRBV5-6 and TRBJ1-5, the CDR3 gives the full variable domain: DAGVTQSPTHLIKTRGQQVTLRCSPKSGHDTVSWYQQALGQGPQFIFQYYEEEERQRGNFPDRFSGHQFPNYSSELNVNALLLGDSALYLCASSLLGEGGPQHFGDGTRLSIL.

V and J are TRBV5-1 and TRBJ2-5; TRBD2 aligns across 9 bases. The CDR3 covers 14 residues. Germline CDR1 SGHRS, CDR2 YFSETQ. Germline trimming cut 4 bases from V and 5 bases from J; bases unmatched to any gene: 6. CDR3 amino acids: CASSSGGSWETQYF. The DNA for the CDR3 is TGCGCCAGCAGCAGCGGGGGGTCCTGGGAGACCCAGTACTTC.

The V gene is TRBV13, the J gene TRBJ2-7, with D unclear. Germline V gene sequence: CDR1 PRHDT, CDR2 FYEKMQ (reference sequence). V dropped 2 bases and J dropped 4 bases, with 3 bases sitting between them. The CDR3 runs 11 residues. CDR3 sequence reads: CASSLSYEQYF. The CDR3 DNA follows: TGTGCCAGCAGCTTATCGTACGAGCAGTACTTC.

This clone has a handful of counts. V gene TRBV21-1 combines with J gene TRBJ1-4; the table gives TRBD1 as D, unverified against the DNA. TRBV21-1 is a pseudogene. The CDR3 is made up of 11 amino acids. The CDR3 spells CAAWEGVKLFF. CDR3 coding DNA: TGTGCCGCGTGGGAAGGGGTGAAACTGTTTTTT.

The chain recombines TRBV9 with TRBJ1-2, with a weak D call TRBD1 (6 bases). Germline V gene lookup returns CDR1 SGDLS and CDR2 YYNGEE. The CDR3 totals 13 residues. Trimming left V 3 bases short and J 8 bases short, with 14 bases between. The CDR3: CASSARWDNGYTF. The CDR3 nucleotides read TGTGCCAGCAGCGCGAGATGGGACAACGGCTACACCTTC.